These 5 T cell receptor beta chains were sequenced from one sample in a study of blood T cells in healthy people across ages. The authors ran a second PCR of 7 to 11 cycles using a sample-barcoded 5' primer and a J-beta primer mix. TCRdb passed the 5' RACE reads through MiXCR, listing each CDR3 protein once. Among 550,000 to 750,000 distinct CDR3 sequences listed, approximately 21% were seen once. Sequencing was done on a sample of blood. The receptors come from a man between 65 and 85 years old in good health.

The chain is built from TRBV6-6 and TRBJ2-1; no clear D. Looked up from germline, CDR1 is MNHNY and CDR2 is SVGAGI (reference sequence). The ends were cut back, 7 bases at V and 13 bases at J, with 14 bases in the middle. The CDR3 contains 11 residues. The CDR3 spells CASNPGSHQFF. The CDR3 DNA sequence: TGTGCCAGCAATCCTGGGTCCCACCAGTTCTTC.

This clonotype was recorded at least ten times. The V gene is TRBV28, the J gene TRBJ2-1, with 10 bases lining up with TRBD1. This CDR3 spans 15 amino acids. The trim removed 4 bases at V and 1 base at J, leaving 1 base unmatched. Germline lookup yields CDR1 MDHEN and CDR2 SYDVKM. CDR3 in amino acids: CASSSGQGSYNEQFF. The CDR3 coding sequence is TGTGCCAGCAGTTCGGGACAGGGGTCCTACAATGAGCAGTTCTTC.

A few counts support this clonotype. The V gene is TRBV6-5, the J gene TRBJ1-1; D remains ambiguous. Per the germline V gene, CDR1 is MNHEY and CDR2 is SVGAGI. V dropped 0 bases and J dropped 1 base, with 9 bases sitting between them. The CDR3 is 15 amino acids. CDR3 in amino acids: CASSYSERKNTEAFF. The CDR3 region has the DNA TGTGCCAGCAGTTACTCGGAACGGAAGAACACTGAAGCTTTCTTT.

V and J are TRBV10-2 and TRBJ2-3; D is unresolved. Germline V lookup: CDR1 WSHSY, CDR2 SAAADI. The ends were cut back, 2 bases at V and 13 bases at J, with 13 bases in the middle. This CDR3 contains 12 residues. The DNA of the CDR3 is TGCGCCAGCAGTGAGACGAACACGGACGAGTATTTT. It specifies CASSETNTDEYF.

This clonotype was seen many times. The chain carries TRBV29-1 and TRBJ2-1; TRBD1 aligns across 9 bases. This CDR3 contains 13 residues. The germline CDR1 and CDR2 sequences are SQVTM and ANQGSEA. CDR3 loop: CSARTGGLNEQFF. The DNA of the CDR3 is TGCAGTGCTCGAACAGGGGGCCTCAATGAGCAGTTCTTC.